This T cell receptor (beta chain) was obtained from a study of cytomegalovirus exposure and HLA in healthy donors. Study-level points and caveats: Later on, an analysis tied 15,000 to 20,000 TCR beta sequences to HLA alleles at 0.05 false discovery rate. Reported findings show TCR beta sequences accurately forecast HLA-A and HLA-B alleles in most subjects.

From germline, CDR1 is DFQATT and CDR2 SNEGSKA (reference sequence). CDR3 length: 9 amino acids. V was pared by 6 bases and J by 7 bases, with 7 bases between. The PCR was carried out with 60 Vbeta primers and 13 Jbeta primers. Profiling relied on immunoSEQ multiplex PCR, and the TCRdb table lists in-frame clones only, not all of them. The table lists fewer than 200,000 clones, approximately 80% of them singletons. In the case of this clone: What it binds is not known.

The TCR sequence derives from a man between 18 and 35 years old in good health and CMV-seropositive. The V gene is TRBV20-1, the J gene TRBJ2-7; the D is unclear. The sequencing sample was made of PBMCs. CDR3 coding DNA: TGCAGTGCCCTCAGAGAGCAGTACTTC. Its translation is CSALREQYF.